This T cell receptor (beta chain) appears in the sequencing data of a study of identical twins. Notes on the study in general: Excess twin sharing in beta out-of-frame sequences was weaker. Conclusions relied on cross-sectional statistical analysis, not following the same donors. With abundant cord blood beta clonotypes, insertions were fewer; memory repertoires showed no such pattern.

Healthy Caucasians provided all donations. This clonotype was seen a handful of times. Antigen specificity is unknown. The germline V gene encodes CDR1 GTSNPN and CDR2 SVGIG (reference sequence). V lost 2 bases and J lost 4, with 8 bases in between. CDR3 length: 13 residues. From the 5' RACE reads, TCRdb called clonotypes with MiXCR, one entry per CDR3 protein. The data show 450,000 to 650,000 distinct CDR3 sequences, 9.6% seen once. The same specimen was also included in a second study, on yellow fever vaccine responses in identical twins.

This TCR came from a young woman in good health. The sample consisted of PBMCs. This chain joins TRBV30 and TRBJ2-2; maybe TRBD2 (5 bases). The CDR3 sequence: CAWSLDSTGELFF. CDR3 bases: TGTGCCTGGAGTCTGGACTCCACCGGGGAGCTGTTTTTT.